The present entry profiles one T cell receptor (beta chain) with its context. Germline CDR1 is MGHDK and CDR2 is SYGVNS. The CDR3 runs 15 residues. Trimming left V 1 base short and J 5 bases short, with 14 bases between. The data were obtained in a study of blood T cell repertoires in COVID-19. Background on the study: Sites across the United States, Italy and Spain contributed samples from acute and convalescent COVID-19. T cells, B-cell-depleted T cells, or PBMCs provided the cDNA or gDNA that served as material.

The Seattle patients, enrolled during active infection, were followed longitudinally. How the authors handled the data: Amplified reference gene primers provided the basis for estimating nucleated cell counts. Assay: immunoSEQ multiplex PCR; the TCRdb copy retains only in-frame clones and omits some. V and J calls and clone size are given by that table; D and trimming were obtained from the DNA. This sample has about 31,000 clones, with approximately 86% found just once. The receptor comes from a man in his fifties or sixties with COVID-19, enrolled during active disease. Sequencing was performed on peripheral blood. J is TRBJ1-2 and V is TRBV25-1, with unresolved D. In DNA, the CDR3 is TGTGCCAGCAGTGAATGGGGAGAGATGGGTTATGGCTACACCTTC. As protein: CASSEWGEMGYGYTF.